This T cell receptor beta chain was captured in a study of beta chain features in type 1 diabetes. Since all of the isolated RNA was reverse transcribed, expressed TCRB transcripts were what got sequenced. Sequencing was performed with immunoSEQ multiplex PCR; in TCRdb, only in-frame clones are kept and a portion is missing. Counted here are under 300,000 clones, about a sixth occurring once; the ten biggest clones make up approximately 0.087%. Points from the study as a whole: Shortening that was moderate but significant affected the TCRB CDR3s of Type 1 diabetes patients in all four CD4+ subsets. The influence of HLA type on TCRB rearrangement stayed undetermined.

In regard to this clone: Antigen unknown.

This CDR3 spans 11 amino acids. V gave up 7 bases and J gave up 3 bases, with 7 bases separating them. Germline-derived CDR1 and CDR2 are MNHNS and SASEGT. The V and J genes are TRBV6-1 and TRBJ2-7; D gene uncertain. The sequenced sample was naive CD4+ T cells from blood. The receptor was derived from a man aged 25 to 40 with type 1 diabetes. CDR3 loop: CASTKVYEQYF. CDR3 coding DNA: TGTGCCAGCACCAAGGTCTACGAGCAGTACTTC.